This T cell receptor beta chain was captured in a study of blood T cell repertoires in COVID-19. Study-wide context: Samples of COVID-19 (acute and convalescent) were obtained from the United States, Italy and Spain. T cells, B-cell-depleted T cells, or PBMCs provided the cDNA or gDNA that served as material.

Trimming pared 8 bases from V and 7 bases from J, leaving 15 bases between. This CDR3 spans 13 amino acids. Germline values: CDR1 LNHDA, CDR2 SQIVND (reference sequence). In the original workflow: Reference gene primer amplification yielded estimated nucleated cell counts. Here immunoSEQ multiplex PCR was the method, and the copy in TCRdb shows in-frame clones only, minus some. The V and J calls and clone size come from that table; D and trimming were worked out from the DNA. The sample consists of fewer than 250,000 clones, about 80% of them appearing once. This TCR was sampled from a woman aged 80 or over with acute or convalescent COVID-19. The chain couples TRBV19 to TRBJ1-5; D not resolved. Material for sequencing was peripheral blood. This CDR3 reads CASVKSGSQPQHF. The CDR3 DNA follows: TGTGCCAGTGTTAAGTCGGGGTCGCAGCCCCAGCATTTT.